A selection of T cell receptor beta chains follows, all from one sample in a study of Graves' ophthalmopathy and Graves' hyperthyroidism. One entry per CDR3 protein results from TCRdb running MiXCR on the multiplex PCR reads. This sample has about 380,000 distinct CDR3 sequences; roughly 14% occur once, and the top ten carry around 6.6%. Sequencing was carried out using peripheral blood. The receptors derive from a woman between 18 and 30 years old with stable Graves' hyperthyroidism. Both conserved end residues are part of each CDR3. The order of the fields is CDR3 DNA, CDR3 protein, D gene, clone size, J gene, V gene. A D gene is named only where the DNA matches it firmly. Rows may omit the clone size; those that give it use once, few, many or a size class.

TGTGCCGGAGGGCAGGGGGAATGGGAGACCCAGTACTTC CAGGQGEWETQYF . many TRBJ2-5 TRBV6-1
TGTGCCAGCAGGCAACGTCCCCGTATCAATCAGCCCCAGCATTTT CASRQRPRINQPQHF . many TRBJ1-5 TRBV2
TGCGCCAGCAGGCCACTCTCCGGGGAGGTGGCTTTCTTT CASRPLSGEVAFF . few TRBJ1-1 TRBV5-1
TGTGCCAGTAGTCGACAGGGCTCCCTATATCAGCCCCAGCATTTT CASSRQGSLYQPQHF TRBD1 many TRBJ1-5 TRBV19
TGTGCCAGCAGTGCCTTGGGACTAGCGGGAGGGGGGGACGAGCAGTACTTC CASSALGLAGGGDEQYF TRBD2 . TRBJ2-7 TRBV25-1
TGCAGTGCTCTACACAGGGCTAACGGCTACACCTTC CSALHRANGYTF . many TRBJ1-2 TRBV20-1
TGTGCCAGCTTTCCCATCCCCGGGAGCTCCTACGAGCAGTACTTC CASFPIPGSSYEQYF . few TRBJ2-7 TRBV6-1
TGTGCCAGCAGCTTAGCGCCGGCAGGGGGGGCGTACGAGCAGTACTTC CASSLAPAGGAYEQYF . many TRBJ2-7 TRBV7-6
TGCAGTGCTACCGGGGGGACGCTACGATGGGAGGCCCAGTACTTC CSATGGTLRWEAQYF TRBD2 many TRBJ2-5 TRBV20-1
TGTGCCAGCAGTTACTTCTACAGGGACGGGGTGGACACTGAAGCTTTCTTT CASSYFYRDGVDTEAFF . many TRBJ1-1 TRBV6-5
TGTGCCAGCAGTTACACGGGAGACACTGAAGCTTTCTTT CASSYTGDTEAFF . many TRBJ1-1 TRBV6-2/TRBV6-3
TGTGCCAGCAGTGACAGGGGTGGCGGTCAGCCCCAGCATTTT CASSDRGGGQPQHF TRBD1 . TRBJ1-5 TRBV12-3/TRBV12-4
TGTGCCAGCAGCCCCCTTGTGGGGACTGAAGCTTTCTTT CASSPLVGTEAFF . many TRBJ1-1 TRBV7-2
TGCGCCAGCAGCCTCCAAGAGACAGTCACCGGGGAGCTGTTTTTT CASSLQETVTGELFF . many TRBJ2-2 TRBV4-1
TGTGCCAGCAGCCCACCGCTACCCGGGAGCCACGAGCAGTACTTC CASSPPLPGSHEQYF . . TRBJ2-7 TRBV9
TGTGCCAGTGTCCACGGGGGGCGCGATCAGCCCCAGCATTTT CASVHGGRDQPQHF . few TRBJ1-5 TRBV19
TGTGCCAGCAGTGAATGGACAGGGGGCACTGAAGCTTTCTTT CASSEWTGGTEAFF TRBD1 many TRBJ1-1 TRBV12-3/TRBV12-4